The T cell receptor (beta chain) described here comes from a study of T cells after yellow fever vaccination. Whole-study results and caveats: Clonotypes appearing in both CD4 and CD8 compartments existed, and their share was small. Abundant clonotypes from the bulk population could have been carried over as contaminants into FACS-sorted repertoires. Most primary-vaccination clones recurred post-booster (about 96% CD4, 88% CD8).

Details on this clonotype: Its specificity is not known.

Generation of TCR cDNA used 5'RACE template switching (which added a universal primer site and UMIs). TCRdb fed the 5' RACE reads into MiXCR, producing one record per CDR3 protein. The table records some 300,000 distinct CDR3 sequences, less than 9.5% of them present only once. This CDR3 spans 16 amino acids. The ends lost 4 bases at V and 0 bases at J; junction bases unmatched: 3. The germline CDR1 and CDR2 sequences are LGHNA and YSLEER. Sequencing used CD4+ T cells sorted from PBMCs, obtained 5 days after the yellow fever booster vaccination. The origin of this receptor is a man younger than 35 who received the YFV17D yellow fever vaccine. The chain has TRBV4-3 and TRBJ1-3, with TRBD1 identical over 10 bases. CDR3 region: CASSRRTGGSGNTIYF. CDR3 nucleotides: TGCGCCAGCAGCCGAAGGACAGGGGGCTCTGGAAACACCATATATTTT.